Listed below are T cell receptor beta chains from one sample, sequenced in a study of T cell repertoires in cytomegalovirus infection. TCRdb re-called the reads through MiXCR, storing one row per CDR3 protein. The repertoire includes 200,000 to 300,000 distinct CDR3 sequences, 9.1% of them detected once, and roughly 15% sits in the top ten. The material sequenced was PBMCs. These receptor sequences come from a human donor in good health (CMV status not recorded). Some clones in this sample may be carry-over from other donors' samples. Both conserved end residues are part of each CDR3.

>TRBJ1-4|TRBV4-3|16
CASSQERGGTNEKLFF
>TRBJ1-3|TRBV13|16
CASSTTDGNSGNTIYF
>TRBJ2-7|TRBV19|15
CASSARQGLSYEQYF
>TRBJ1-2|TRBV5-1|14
CASSLASGRDGYTF
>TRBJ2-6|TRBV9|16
CASSGYGLPGANVLTF
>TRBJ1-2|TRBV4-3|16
CASSPAPQGNNYGYTF
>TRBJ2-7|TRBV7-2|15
CASSLALDSYYEQYF
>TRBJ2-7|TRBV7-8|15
CASSSVADSFYEQYF
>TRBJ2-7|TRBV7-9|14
CASSKTGRSYEQYF
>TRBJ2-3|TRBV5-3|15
CASRWRGASTDTQYF
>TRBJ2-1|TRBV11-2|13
CASSLDIVYEQFF
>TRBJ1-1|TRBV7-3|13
CASSFQGQKEAFF
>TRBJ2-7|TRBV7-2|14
CASSLAPGVSEQYF
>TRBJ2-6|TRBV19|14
CASRDFAGANVLTF
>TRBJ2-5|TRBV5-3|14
CASSSGQTQETQYF
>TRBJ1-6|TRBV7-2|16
CASSPFVMYYNSPLHF
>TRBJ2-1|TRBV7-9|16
CASSFAGLSSYNEQFF
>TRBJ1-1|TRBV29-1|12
CSVGRDRAEAFF
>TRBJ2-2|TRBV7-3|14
CASSLTTTGGELFF
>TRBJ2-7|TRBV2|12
CASSQNPYEQYF
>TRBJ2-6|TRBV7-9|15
CASDSLSSGANVLTF
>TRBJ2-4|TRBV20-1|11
CSAAGTDIQYF
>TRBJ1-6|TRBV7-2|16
CASSPPGDRGHSPLHF
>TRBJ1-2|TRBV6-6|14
CASNQLPQVYGYTF
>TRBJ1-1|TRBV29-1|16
CSVEDPSRGWDTEAFF
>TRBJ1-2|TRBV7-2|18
CASSLERLDRGYEYGYTF
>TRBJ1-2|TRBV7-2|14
CASSFQGEIRGYTF
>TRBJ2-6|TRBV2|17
CASSTPGQGTGANVLTF
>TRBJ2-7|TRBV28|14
CATTGQGLTYEQYF
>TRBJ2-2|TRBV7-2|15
CASRESGRVEGELFF
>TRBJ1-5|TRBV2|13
CASSVGGDREQHF
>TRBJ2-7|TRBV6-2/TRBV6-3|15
CASTGAGTGSPEQYF
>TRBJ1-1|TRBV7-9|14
CASSLEGASTEAFF
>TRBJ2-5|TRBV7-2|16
CASSLAPRGGKETQYF
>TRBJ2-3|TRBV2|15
CASSEGLAGRDTQYF
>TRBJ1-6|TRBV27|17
CASSPSGQGAYNSPLHF
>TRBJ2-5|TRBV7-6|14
CASSYPGGQETQYF
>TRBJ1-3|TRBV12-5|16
CASGLKPTALGNTIYF
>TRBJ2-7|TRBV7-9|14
CASSLVGGAYEQYF
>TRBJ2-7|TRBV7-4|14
CASSFGTTTYEQYF
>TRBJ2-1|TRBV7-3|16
CASSPRSGTGANEQFF
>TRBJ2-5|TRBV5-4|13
CASSADRAETQYF
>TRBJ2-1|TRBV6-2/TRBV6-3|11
CASSYSSEQFF
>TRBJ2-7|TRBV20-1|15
CSARVVTHMDYEQYF
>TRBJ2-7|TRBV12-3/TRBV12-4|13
CASSFAGAYEQYF